This T cell receptor beta chain originates from a study of OX40 agonist ivuxolimab in advanced cancers. The study, taken as a whole, reports: At 0.1 to 3.0 mg/kg, CD4+ and CD8+ blood T cells expanded clonally by week 6.

Points on this clone: As yet, its antigen is unknown.

TCRdb's table, derived via immunoSEQ multiplex PCR, lists solely in-frame clones and lacks some. Of some 41,000 clones in the sample, around 87% are singletons; the top ten hold 2.4%. The length of the CDR3 is 16 residues. CDR1 SGHVS and CDR2 FQNEAQ come from the germline V gene. Trimming stripped 1 base from V and 0 bases from J, with 10 bases between. The source material was CD4+ or CD8+ T cells sorted from blood, sampled in a trial of the OX40 agonist ivuxolimab. The clonotype comes from an adult with an advanced solid tumor such as melanoma, head and neck, liver or kidney cancer. This rearrangement joins TRBV7-8 to TRBJ1-3; no reliable D call. The CDR3 DNA reads as TGTGCCAGCAGCTTAGTGTCAGGCTTCTCTGGAAACACCATATATTTT. Translated: CASSLVSGFSGNTIYF.